Below, 27 T cell receptor beta chains from the same sample are listed, as sequenced in a study of PD-1 blockade in classical Hodgkin lymphoma (dated by TCRdb to between 2020 and 2021). The method was the immunoSEQ multiplex PCR assay. Here the immuneACCESS table is served through TCRdb, limited to in-frame sequences with V and J called. Missing clones are a known gap in these copies; in checked studies unresolved V genes cover under half, and the rest lacks a known reason. This sample is represented by 30,000 to 45,000 clones; around 86% of them were singletons. The ten largest clones add up to roughly 9% of the sample. The time point label on this specimen signifies: cycle 1 day 1 (C1D1), immediately before nivolumab initiation. Relapse after autologous stem cell transplantation had occurred in all trial patients, and cohorts A, B and C were distinguished by prior brentuximab vedotin exposure.

The source was peripheral blood mononuclear cells (PBMCs), collected at baseline. These receptors all come from a human donor with classical Hodgkin lymphoma.

The chain employs TRBV4-1 and TRBJ2-1; D may be TRBD2 (6 bases). Trimming took off 0 bases at V and 1 base at J, with 10 bases between the two ends. The V gene's germline CDR1 is MGHRA and CDR2 YSYEKL. This CDR3 spans 16 amino acids. The DNA of the CDR3 is TGCGCCAGCAGCCAAGATGGAGGGATGTCCTACAATGAGCAGTTCTTC. Protein: CASSQDGGMSYNEQFF.

This chain links TRBV11-2 with TRBJ1-1, with 12 bases that match TRBD1. Germline CDR1 SGHAT, CDR2 FQNNGV. With 2 bases clipped from V and 5 bases from J, the junction kept 6 bases outside the gene matches. The CDR3 loop spans 16 amino acids. Here the CDR3 DNA reads TGTGCCAGCAGCTTAATAGGGACAGGGGGCTTTACTGAAGCTTTCTTT. Its translation: CASSLIGTGGFTEAFF.

A single count supports this clone. For the CDR3, the DNA is TGTGCCAGCTCACCAGGGTCGGACATAACTGAAGCTTTCTTT. This sequence encodes CASSPGSDITEAFF. The V call is TRBV18, the J call TRBJ1-1, with D perhaps matching TRBD1 (5 bases). This CDR3 has 14 amino acids. Germline V gene data show CDR1 as KGHSH and CDR2 as LQKENI. V gave up 2 bases and J gave up 5 bases, with 12 bases separating them.

This chain uses TRBV6-5 with TRBJ1-3; TRBD1 might be the D (5 bases). The CDR3 length is 16 residues. Per germline, CDR1 MNHEY and CDR2 SVGAGI. V was pared by 2 bases and J by 0 bases, with 11 bases between. In DNA form, the CDR3 reads TGTGCCAGCAGTTACGGGACTTACAGCTCTGGAAACACCATATATTTT. The encoded protein is CASSYGTYSSGNTIYF.

V and J are TRBV25-1 and TRBJ1-1; TRBD1 is a possible D gene (5 bases). Germline CDR1 reads MGHDK; CDR2 reads SYGVNS. The CDR3 loop spans 13 amino acids. The germline V and J ends were trimmed by 6 bases and 3 bases, with 11 bases remaining between them. The CDR3 nucleotides read TGTGCCAGCAGCGCGGGGGTTTACACTGAAGCTTTCTTT. Its translation is CASSAGVYTEAFF.

The chain combines TRBV7-9 with TRBJ1-5, with 10 nucleotides matching TRBD1. Germline V CDR1 and CDR2: SEHNR, FQNEAQ (reference sequence). The V segment lost 3 bases and the J segment 0 bases; nucleotides outside the gene matches: 5. This CDR3 is built from 17 residues. The CDR3 is CASSLGTGDLSNQPQHF. CDR3 nucleotides: TGTGCCAGCAGCTTGGGGACAGGGGACCTTAGCAATCAGCCCCAGCATTTT.

The V call is TRBV5-1, the J call TRBJ1-2; a weak D match, TRBD1 (5 bases). Looked up from germline, CDR1 is SGHRS and CDR2 is YFSETQ. The V end lost 5 bases, the J end lost 3 bases, and 23 bases lay between the germline ends. The CDR3 extends over 17 amino acids. CDR3 amino acids: CASRPLVGGAYDYGYTF. CDR3 nucleotides: TGCGCCAGCAGGCCCTTGGTTGGAGGGGCCTACGACTATGGCTACACCTTC.

The chain links TRBV7-6 to TRBJ2-3; possibly TRBD2 for D (5 bases). The CDR3 contains 19 residues. V was cut by 5 bases and J by 2 bases, with 26 bases left in between. Germline V lookup: CDR1 SGHVS, CDR2 FNYEAQ. DNA for the CDR3: TGTGCCAGCAGCCCGGGGTGGCTCCTCACCTTGGGGAACACAGATACGCAGTATTTT. Translating gives CASSPGWLLTLGNTDTQYF. The whole variable domain, filled in from reference TRBV7-6 and TRBJ2-3, reads GAGVSQSPRYKVTKRGQDVALRCDPISGHVSLYWYRQALGQGPEFLTYFNYEAQQDKSGLPNDRFSAERPEGSISTLTIQRTEQRDSAMYRCASSPGWLLTLGNTDTQYFGPGTRLTVL.

The rearrangement uses TRBV15 and TRBJ2-7; tentative D call: TRBD2 (5 bases). V lost 0 bases, J lost 1 base, and 13 bases lay in between. CDR3 size: 16 residues. The germline CDR1 and CDR2 sequences are LNHNV and YYDKDF (reference sequence). The CDR3 DNA sequence: TGTGCCACCAGCAGAGACCGACTATCCGTATCCTACGAGCAGTACTTC. Amino acid sequence: CATSRDRLSVSYEQYF.

The genes are TRBV7-9 and TRBJ1-2, with D unresolved. This CDR3 contains 13 residues. Germline V gene data show CDR1 as SEHNR and CDR2 as FQNEAQ (reference sequence). V shed 8 bases and J shed 3 bases, with 13 bases lying between them. CDR3 in amino acids: CASAFRLDYGYTF. CDR3 coding DNA: TGTGCCAGCGCTTTCAGGTTAGACTATGGCTACACCTTC.

The V and J genes are TRBV6-1 and TRBJ1-1, with 9 bases that match TRBD1. Per the germline V gene, CDR1 is MNHNS and CDR2 is SASEGT. J was trimmed by 4 bases and V by 7 bases; bases with no gene match: 4. CDR3 size: 13 residues. CDR3 in amino acids: CASKGQGTTEAFF. CDR3 nucleotide sequence: TGTGCCAGCAAAGGACAGGGGACCACTGAAGCTTTCTTT.

The chain combines TRBV27 with TRBJ2-7; 7 positions match TRBD1. Germline CDR1 reads MNHEY; CDR2 reads SMNVEV (reference sequence). The ends lost 0 bases at V and 2 bases at J; junction bases unmatched: 7. The CDR3 contains 16 residues. CDR3 in DNA: TGTGCCAGCAGTTTATCCCTCGGACAGGCGACCTACGAGCAGTACTTC. It translates to CASSLSLGQATYEQYF.

CDR3 sequence (DNA): TGTGCCAGCAGTCCCCGATTCAATCAGCCCCAGCATTTT. Its protein is CASSPRFNQPQHF. The chain employs TRBV27 and TRBJ1-5; no reliable D call. Per the germline V gene, CDR1 is MNHEY and CDR2 is SMNVEV (reference sequence). Trimming left V 5 bases short and J 3 bases short, with 8 bases between. The CDR3 extends over 13 amino acids.

The chain carries TRBV6-1 and TRBJ1-5; 10 bases match TRBD1. Germline assignment: CDR1 MNHNS and CDR2 SASEGT. This CDR3 has 16 residues. V shed 0 bases and J 5 bases; nucleotides not matched to a gene: 4. This CDR3 is CASSEAGTGVHQPQHF. Written as DNA, the CDR3 is TGTGCCAGCAGTGAAGCCGGGACAGGGGTCCATCAGCCCCAGCATTTT.

This chain links TRBV28 with TRBJ2-6; D may be TRBD1 or TRBD2 (6 bases each). Trimming removed 7 bases from V and 1 base from J, with 20 bases in between. Per germline, CDR1 MDHEN and CDR2 SYDVKM. The CDR3 consists of 18 residues. CDR3 amino acids: CASTMGGTLGSGANVLTF. CDR3 in DNA: TGTGCCAGCACCATGGGGGGCACTCTAGGTTCTGGGGCCAACGTCCTGACTTTC.

V usage is TRBV9 and J usage is TRBJ1-5; 9 bases agree with TRBD1. CDR1 is SGDLS and CDR2 is YYNGEE in the germline V gene. This CDR3 comprises 13 residues. V was clipped by 4 bases and J by 7 bases; unmatched bases: 3. DNA of the CDR3: TGTGCCAGCAGCCGGGACAGGGACCAGCCCCAGCATTTT. Amino acid sequence: CASSRDRDQPQHF.

This clone was detected only once. The chain employs TRBV6-5 and TRBJ1-5; possibly TRBD1 for D (5 bases). The CDR3 runs 14 residues. Trimming stripped 6 bases from V and 1 base from J, with 10 bases between. Germline V gene data show CDR1 as MNHEY and CDR2 as SVGAGI. The DNA of the CDR3 is TGTGCCAGCAGCCTGGGGGGGAGCAATCAGCCCCAGCATTTT. Translated: CASSLGGSNQPQHF.

This rearrangement joins TRBV10-3 to TRBJ2-7, with 7 bases that match TRBD1. V shed 2 bases, J shed 8 bases, and the junction held 9 bases outside the gene matches. CDR1 is ENHRY and CDR2 is SYGVKD in the germline V gene. The CDR3 has 14 residues. CDR3 region: CAISEETGINKQYF. CDR3 nucleotide sequence: TGTGCCATCAGTGAGGAGACAGGGATTAATAAGCAGTACTTC.

The J gene is TRBJ2-3, the V gene TRBV5-6, with D possibly being TRBD2 (6 bases). The CDR3 is 14 amino acids. The germline gives CDR1 SGHDT, CDR2 YYEEEE. V was cut by 0 bases and J by 4 bases, with 9 bases left in between. CDR3 DNA: TGTGCCAGCAGCTTGGGCGGGAACGCAGATACGCAGTATTTT. This codes for CASSLGGNADTQYF. Full variable domain (remainder filled in from reference TRBV5-6 and TRBJ2-3): DAGVTQSPTHLIKTRGQQVTLRCSPKSGHDTVSWYQQALGQGPQFIFQYYEEEERQRGNFPDRFSGHQFPNYSSELNVNALLLGDSALYLCASSLGGNADTQYFGPGTRLTVL.

The genes are TRBV5-4 and TRBJ1-6; 7 bases match TRBD1. CDR1 and CDR2 (germline): SGHNT, YYREEE (reference sequence). This CDR3 is 14 amino acids long. J gave up 6 bases and V 4 bases, and 4 bases lay outside the gene matches. Here the CDR3 reads CASSNDRANSPLHF. In DNA form, the CDR3 reads TGTGCCAGCAGCAACGACAGGGCTAATTCACCCCTCCACTTT. Supplemented by reference TRBV5-4 and TRBJ1-6, the full variable domain reads ETGVTQSPTHLIKTRGQQVTLRCSSQSGHNTVSWYQQALGQGPQFIFQYYREEENGRGNFPPRFSGLQFPNYSSELNVNALELDDSALYLCASSNDRANSPLHFGNGTRLTVT.

This clone showed up just once. The genes are TRBV19 and TRBJ2-7; 9 bases line up with TRBD1. With V trimmed by 3 bases and J by 3 bases, 6 bases remained unmatched. The germline CDR1 and CDR2 sequences are LNHDA and SQIVND (reference sequence). This CDR3 has 15 residues. The CDR3, as DNA: TGTGCCAGTAGTATTCTGGGGACAGGGAACTACGAGCAGTACTTC. It specifies CASSILGTGNYEQYF.

V usage is TRBV20-1 and J usage is TRBJ2-2; D unresolved. This CDR3 has 11 amino acids. In germline, CDR1 is DFQATT, CDR2 SNEGSKA (reference sequence). The CDR3: CSPRDTGELFF. In DNA form, the CDR3 reads TGCAGCCCACGAGACACCGGGGAGCTGTTTTTT.

The chain carries TRBV9 and TRBJ2-7; D might be TRBD2 (5 bases). Trimming removed 1 base from V and 0 bases from J, with 8 bases in between. CDR3 length equals 14 residues. From germline, CDR1 is SGDLS and CDR2 YYNGEE. CDR3 coding DNA: TGTGCCAGCAGCGTATACGGGGACTCCTACGAGCAGTACTTC. Its protein product is CASSVYGDSYEQYF.

The chain couples TRBV5-5 to TRBJ1-4; 8 nucleotides agree with TRBD1. The CDR3 is 15 amino acids. The junction had 7 bases not matched to a gene; V was cut back by 4 bases and J by 5 bases. Germline CDR1 reads SGHKS; CDR2 reads YYEKEE (reference sequence). In nucleotides, the CDR3 is TGTGCCAGCAGCGGCCCCAGGGGGCCAAATGAAAAACTGTTTTTT. Its translation is CASSGPRGPNEKLFF.

The genes are TRBV18 and TRBJ2-2; 9 nucleotides match TRBD1. Per the germline V gene, CDR1 is KGHSH and CDR2 is LQKENI. With V trimmed by 4 bases and J by 1 base, 1 base remained unmatched. The CDR3 is 15 amino acids. This CDR3 is CASSQGQGNTGELFF. DNA of the CDR3: TGTGCCAGCTCACAGGGACAGGGGAACACCGGGGAGCTGTTTTTT.

The V gene is TRBV28, the J gene TRBJ1-2; weak D call: TRBD1 (6 bases). This CDR3 is built from 15 residues. Trimming cost V 4 bases and J 4 bases, with 16 bases left between them. Germline V lookup: CDR1 MDHEN, CDR2 SYDVKM. This CDR3 reads CASSSQTGPSYGYTF. CDR3 coding DNA: TGTGCCAGCAGTTCGCAAACAGGGCCCTCCTATGGCTACACCTTC.

J is TRBJ2-1 and V is TRBV30, with 14 bases that match TRBD2. V shed 0 bases, J shed 3 bases, and the junction held 4 bases outside the gene matches. The CDR3 runs to 17 residues. In germline, CDR1 is GTSNPN, CDR2 SVGIG (reference sequence). CDR3 protein: CAWSVKTSGRVYNEQFF. The CDR3 DNA sequence: TGTGCCTGGAGTGTCAAGACTAGCGGGAGGGTCTACAATGAGCAGTTCTTC.